The rows below give T cell receptor beta chains drawn from one sample of a study of cytomegalovirus exposure and HLA in healthy donors. TCRdb keeps only in-frame clones here, not all; method: immunoSEQ multiplex PCR. Here the sample spans roughly 200,000 clones, around 83% being singletons. Sequenced input: PBMCs. The receptors were sampled from a woman between 18 and 30 years old in good health and CMV-seronegative. Both conserved end residues are part of each CDR3.

v_gene,len,j_gene,CDR3aa
TRBV10-3,15,TRBJ2-3,CAISEGSGAVDTQYF
TRBV6-5,14,TRBJ2-1,CASSVAGLYNEQFF
TRBV2,19,TRBJ1-2,CASSDHQPNNRAPSIGYTF
TRBV10-3,14,TRBJ1-2,CAIAKGQTIYGYTF
TRBV5-4,15,TRBJ2-7,CASSSRDRSPYEQYF
TRBV28,17,TRBJ1-2,CASSLPLQGSIDYGYTF
TRBV6-5,13,TRBJ1-1,CASSWETNTEAFF
TRBV2,15,TRBJ2-7,CASRVAQGPSYEQYF
TRBV18,16,TRBJ2-1,CASSPRQGISYNEQFF
TRBV9,16,TRBJ2-6,CASSVGGESGANVLTF